The rows below give T cell receptor beta chains drawn from one sample of a study of shared clonotypes between healthy human individuals. Measured with immunoSEQ multiplex PCR; TCRdb has only the in-frame clones, and not every one. Here the sample spans some 2.1 million clones, 93% being singletons. Source material: naive CD8+ T cells from PBMCs. All receptors come from a man between 18 and 29 years old in good health. Some clones in this sample may be carry-over from other donors' samples. CDR3s include the opening cysteine and the closing phenylalanine or tryptophan. The D gene is left open where the match is weak. A row's size may be missing; if present it is once, few, many or a size class.

size: .
J: TRBJ1-2
V: TRBV4-1
D: .
DNA: TGCGCCAGCAGCCAAAGATCTGCCACGAACTATGGCTACACCTTC
CDR3: CASSQRSATNYGYTF

size: .
J: TRBJ2-7
V: TRBV27
D: .
DNA: TGTGCCAGCAGTTTAGTAACGGCGCGTGGGGCCTACGAGCAGTACTTC
CDR3: CASSLVTARGAYEQYF

size: .
J: TRBJ2-7
V: TRBV5-4
D: .
DNA: TGTGCCAGCAGCTTGGGGGGTTTCTACGAGCAGTACTTC
CDR3: CASSLGGFYEQYF

size: .
J: TRBJ2-7
V: TRBV28
D: .
DNA: TGTGCCAGCAGTTTATTATCGGCCTACGAGCAGTACTTC
CDR3: CASSLLSAYEQYF

size: .
J: TRBJ2-7
V: TRBV27
D: TRBD2
DNA: TGTGCCAGCAGTTTAATAGCGGGAGTAAACAACGAGCAGTACTTC
CDR3: CASSLIAGVNNEQYF

size: once
J: TRBJ2-5
V: TRBV5-4
D: .
DNA: TGTGCCAGCAGCTTTTTGGTAGAGGTGGAGACCCAGTACTTC
CDR3: CASSFLVEVETQYF

size: .
J: TRBJ1-2
V: TRBV4-1
D: .
DNA: TGCGCCAGCAGCCAACGGCGCAGTACTAACTATGGCTACACCTTC
CDR3: CASSQRRSTNYGYTF

size: .
J: TRBJ1-3
V: TRBV23-1
D: .
DNA: TGCGCCAGCAGTCAAATCTCCCCCCGACAGGCCTCAGGAAACACCATATATTTT
CDR3: CASSQISPRQASGNTIYF

size: .
J: TRBJ1-1
V: TRBV30
D: TRBD1
DNA: TGTGCCTGGAGTGTACGGGGACAGTTCCAAGCTTTCTTT
CDR3: CAWSVRGQFQAFF

size: .
J: TRBJ1-3
V: TRBV4-1
D: .
DNA: TGCGCCAGCAGCCAAGATTGGGGCGAGGGAACTGGAAACACCATATATTTT
CDR3: CASSQDWGEGTGNTIYF

size: .
J: TRBJ2-7
V: TRBV30
D: .
DNA: TGTGCCCTAGCCTCGCTGAGTCTTAGCGAGCAGTACTTC
CDR3: CALASLSLSEQYF

size: .
J: TRBJ2-7
V: TRBV7-2
D: .
DNA: TGTGCCAGCAGCCGATACAGGGACGAGCAGTACTTC
CDR3: CASSRYRDEQYF

size: .
J: TRBJ2-5
V: TRBV9
D: .
DNA: TGTGCCAGCAGCGCCCAAACCGGGCCCAAGGGCGAGGCCCAGTACTTC
CDR3: CASSAQTGPKGEAQYF

size: .
J: TRBJ1-1
V: TRBV4-3
D: .
DNA: TGCGCCAGCAGCCAAGACAGGTCTGGTAACACTGAAGCTTTCTTT
CDR3: CASSQDRSGNTEAFF

size: .
J: TRBJ2-5
V: TRBV9
D: TRBD2
DNA: TGTGCCAGCAGCGGGACTAGCGGGAGGGGAGAGACCCAGTACTTC
CDR3: CASSGTSGRGETQYF

size: .
J: TRBJ2-2
V: TRBV5-1
D: TRBD1
DNA: TGCGCCAGCAGCTCACCGGGACAGTCCACCGGGGAGCTGTTTTTT
CDR3: CASSSPGQSTGELFF

size: once
J: TRBJ2-7
V: TRBV7-9
D: TRBD2
DNA: TGTGCCAGCAGCCGGGGAACCGGGACTAGCCGCGAGCAGTACTTC
CDR3: CASSRGTGTSREQYF

size: .
J: TRBJ2-7
V: TRBV27
D: .
DNA: TGTGCCAGCAGCCCGAGACCCTCCCACTCCTACGAGCAGTACTTC
CDR3: CASSPRPSHSYEQYF

size: .
J: TRBJ2-2
V: TRBV7-6
D: .
DNA: TGTGCCAGCAGCTTTGAGGGGCTCCACACCGGGGAGCTGTTTTTT
CDR3: CASSFEGLHTGELFF

size: .
J: TRBJ2-7
V: TRBV7-9
D: .
DNA: TGTGCCAGCAGCCTTAGTTTGTCCTCCTACGAGCAGTACTTC
CDR3: CASSLSLSSYEQYF

size: .
J: TRBJ2-1
V: TRBV4-2
D: .
DNA: TGTGCCAGCAGCCAAGATTTGAGCAGAAGCTCCTACAATGAGCAGTTCTTC
CDR3: CASSQDLSRSSYNEQFF

size: .
J: TRBJ2-5
V: TRBV5-6
D: TRBD1
DNA: TGTGCCAGCAGCACGGACAGGAAAGAGACCCAGTACTTC
CDR3: CASSTDRKETQYF

size: .
J: TRBJ2-1
V: TRBV6-6
D: TRBD2
DNA: TGTGCCAGCAGTGGTAATCGACTAGCGGAATACAATGAGCAGTTCTTC
CDR3: CASSGNRLAEYNEQFF

size: .
J: TRBJ2-1
V: TRBV10-3
D: TRBD2
DNA: TGTGCCATCAATAGCGGGAGCTCCTACAATGAGCAGTTCTTC
CDR3: CAINSGSSYNEQFF

size: .
J: TRBJ2-7
V: TRBV18
D: TRBD1
DNA: TGTGCCAGCTCGCTGCGACAGGCAGGGACAGAATCCTATTACGAGCAGTACTTC
CDR3: CASSLRQAGTESYYEQYF

size: .
J: TRBJ2-5
V: TRBV5-6
D: .
DNA: TGTGCCAGCAGCTTGAGGGGGAAAGAGACCCAGTACTTC
CDR3: CASSLRGKETQYF

size: .
J: TRBJ1-3
V: TRBV27
D: .
DNA: TGTGCCAGCAGTTTGGACGGGGGCTCTGGAAACACCATATATTTT
CDR3: CASSLDGGSGNTIYF

size: .
J: TRBJ2-6
V: TRBV27
D: .
DNA: TGTGCCAGCAGCCAGGTCAGGACAGTAACTGGGGCCAACGTCCTGACTTTC
CDR3: CASSQVRTVTGANVLTF

size: .
J: TRBJ2-3
V: TRBV29-1
D: .
DNA: TGCAGTGAGGTAGCGGGCACAGATACGCAGTATTTT
CDR3: CSEVAGTDTQYF

size: .
J: TRBJ2-4
V: TRBV14
D: .
DNA: TGTGCCAGCAGCCAATACGACAGAAAAAACATTCAGTACTTC
CDR3: CASSQYDRKNIQYF

size: .
J: TRBJ2-1
V: TRBV6-5
D: TRBD1
DNA: TGTGCCAGCAGAACCGGGACAGGGGCTTACAATGAGCAGTTCTTC
CDR3: CASRTGTGAYNEQFF

size: .
J: TRBJ1-3
V: TRBV7-2
D: .
DNA: TGTGCCAGCAGCTTCTCGGTTCATGGAAACACCATATATTTT
CDR3: CASSFSVHGNTIYF

size: .
J: TRBJ1-5
V: TRBV4-2
D: .
DNA: TGTGCCAGCAGCCAAGATTGGGCAGGGGCCTTTCAGCCCCAGCATTTT
CDR3: CASSQDWAGAFQPQHF

size: .
J: TRBJ1-2
V: TRBV7-9
D: .
DNA: TGCGCCAGCAGCCAAGGACGCTCTTTGACAGCGCCTTATGGCTACACCTTC
CDR3: CASSQGRSLTAPYGYTF

size: .
J: TRBJ2-4
V: TRBV19
D: .
DNA: TGTGCCAGTAGTATTACGTTTCTAGCCAAAAACATTCAGTACTTC
CDR3: CASSITFLAKNIQYF

size: .
J: TRBJ2-7
V: TRBV4-3
D: .
DNA: TGCGCCAGCAGCCCATCTTTGGGAGGTCGCGAGCAGTACTTC
CDR3: CASSPSLGGREQYF

size: .
J: TRBJ1-2
V: TRBV27
D: TRBD1
DNA: TGTGCCAGCAGTACCCGACAGGGAACCAACTATGGCTACACCTTC
CDR3: CASSTRQGTNYGYTF

size: .
J: TRBJ2-1
V: TRBV7-9
D: .
DNA: TGTGCCAGCAGTTGGGAGGTTAGTGAGCAGTTCTTC
CDR3: CASSWEVSEQFF

size: .
J: TRBJ1-2
V: TRBV5-4
D: TRBD1
DNA: TGTGCCAGCAGACTGGGACAGGGAGCTAACTATGGCTACACCTTC
CDR3: CASRLGQGANYGYTF

size: .
J: TRBJ2-1
V: TRBV27
D: TRBD2
DNA: TGTGCCAGCAGTCCCCATCGGACTAGCGGGAGCAATGAGCAGTTCTTC
CDR3: CASSPHRTSGSNEQFF

size: .
J: TRBJ2-7
V: TRBV7-6
D: .
DNA: TGTGCCAGCAGCTTAGCGTATAGCCCCACCTACGAGCAGTACTTC
CDR3: CASSLAYSPTYEQYF

size: .
J: TRBJ2-2
V: TRBV29-1
D: TRBD1
DNA: TGCAGCGTTGGGCAACAGGGGATTAACACCGGGGAGCTGTTTTTT
CDR3: CSVGQQGINTGELFF

size: once
J: TRBJ2-3
V: TRBV11-2
D: .
DNA: TGTGCCAGCAGCCCAGGCCCAGATACGCAGTATTTT
CDR3: CASSPGPDTQYF

size: .
J: TRBJ2-1
V: TRBV5-8
D: .
DNA: TGTGCCAGCAGCTTGACAGGGTTTTACAATGAGCAGTTCTTC
CDR3: CASSLTGFYNEQFF

size: .
J: TRBJ2-2
V: TRBV13
D: .
DNA: TGTGCCAGCAGCACAACCGGGACGGGGAACCCCGGGGAGCTGTTTTTT
CDR3: CASSTTGTGNPGELFF

size: .
J: TRBJ1-1
V: TRBV9
D: TRBD1
DNA: TGTGCCAGCAGCGTCACACGGGACAGATCTATGAACACTGAAGCTTTCTTT
CDR3: CASSVTRDRSMNTEAFF

size: .
J: TRBJ2-3
V: TRBV5-1
D: .
DNA: TGCGCCAGCACCTTCGATGGAGATACGCAGTATTTT
CDR3: CASTFDGDTQYF

size: .
J: TRBJ2-7
V: TRBV27
D: .
DNA: TGTGCCAGCAGTTTAGGTCCGGGGGACGAGCAGTACTTC
CDR3: CASSLGPGDEQYF

size: .
J: TRBJ2-1
V: TRBV27
D: TRBD2
DNA: TGTGCCAGCAGTCCGCGCCGGGCTCGGGGGGACAATGAGCAGTTCTTC
CDR3: CASSPRRARGDNEQFF

size: .
J: TRBJ2-7
V: TRBV13
D: .
DNA: TGTGCCAGCAGCTTAGTTGGGACATCTGGCTACGAGCAGTACTTC
CDR3: CASSLVGTSGYEQYF

size: .
J: TRBJ2-1
V: TRBV5-1
D: .
DNA: TGCGCCAGCAGCCACCCCAACAATGAGCAGTTCTTC
CDR3: CASSHPNNEQFF

size: .
J: TRBJ1-6
V: TRBV6-1
D: .
DNA: TGTGCCAGCAGTGTGTGGCAGAATAATTCACCCCTCCACTTT
CDR3: CASSVWQNNSPLHF

size: .
J: TRBJ2-1
V: TRBV7-9
D: TRBD2
DNA: TGTGCCAGCAGCCCCGGAGCGGGAAGATACAATGAGCAGTTCTTC
CDR3: CASSPGAGRYNEQFF

size: .
J: TRBJ2-7
V: TRBV5-1
D: TRBD1
DNA: TGCGCCAGCAGCCAGACAGGGATTGGGGTCGAGCAGTACTTC
CDR3: CASSQTGIGVEQYF

size: .
J: TRBJ2-1
V: TRBV5-6
D: .
DNA: TGTGCCAGCAGCTTGGGGGATTCCATCCCCCAGTTCTTC
CDR3: CASSLGDSIPQFF